This section outlines one T cell receptor (beta chain) sequence together with its context. The target antigen is unknown. The CDR3 consists of 14 residues. The germline V gene encodes CDR1 MNHNS and CDR2 SASEGT. V was shortened by 1 base and J by 4 bases, with 8 bases between the two germline ends. This entry is derived from a study of shared clonotypes between healthy human individuals. Whole-study results and caveats: Generally, naive subsets (rather than memory subsets) showed larger estimated richness.

The study drew its donors from healthy HIV-negative adults without recent acute infections or vaccinations. Profiling relied on immunoSEQ multiplex PCR, and the TCRdb table lists in-frame clones only, not all of them. This sample carries some 2.4 million clones, approximately 93% of them seen once, and the ten largest clones take around 0.37%. The receptor's source is a man aged 18-30 years in good health. Some clones in this sample may be carry-over from other donors' samples. Sequencing was performed on naive CD4+ T cells from PBMCs. Subset noted: CD45RA+ positively selected. This chain links TRBV6-1 with TRBJ2-1; D unclear. The CDR3 DNA reads as TGTGCCAGCAGTGAAGGTCAATGGTACAATGAGCAGTTCTTC. It specifies CASSEGQWYNEQFF.